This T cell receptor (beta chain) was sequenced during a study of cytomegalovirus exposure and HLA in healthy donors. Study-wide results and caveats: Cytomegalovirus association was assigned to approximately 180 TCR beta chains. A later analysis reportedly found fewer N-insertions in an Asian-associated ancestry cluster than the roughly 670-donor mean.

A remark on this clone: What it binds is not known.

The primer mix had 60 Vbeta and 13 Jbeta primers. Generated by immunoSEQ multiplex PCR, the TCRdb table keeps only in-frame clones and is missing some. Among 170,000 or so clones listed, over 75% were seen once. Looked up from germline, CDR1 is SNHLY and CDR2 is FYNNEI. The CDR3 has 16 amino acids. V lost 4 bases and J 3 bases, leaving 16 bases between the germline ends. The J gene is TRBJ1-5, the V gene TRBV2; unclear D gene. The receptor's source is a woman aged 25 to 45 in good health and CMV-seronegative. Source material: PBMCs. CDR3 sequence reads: CASSVGDLMNNQPQHF. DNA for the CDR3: TGTGCCAGCAGTGTCGGGGATTTAATGAACAATCAGCCCCAGCATTTT.